Listed below are T cell receptor beta chains from one sample, sequenced in a study of blood T cell repertoires in COVID-19. Sequenced by immunoSEQ multiplex PCR; TCRdb stores in-frame clones only, minus some. In the table there are about 97,000 clones, about 90% of which are singletons. Sequencing used peripheral blood. All receptors come from a man aged 50 or older with active COVID-19. CDR3s include the opening cysteine and the closing phenylalanine or tryptophan. The D gene is left open where the match is weak. For some rows the clone size is stated as once, few or many, or as a class when expanded; others skip it.

j_call clone_size v_call d_call cdr3_nt cdr3_aa
TRBJ1-3 - TRBV24-1 TRBD1 TGTGCCACCAAAGACAGGGGGCAAGCGGGGAACACCATATATTTT CATKDRGQAGNTIYF
TRBJ2-3 once TRBV18 - TGTGCCAGCTCACCCTCCGTAGATACGCAGTATTTT CASSPSVDTQYF
TRBJ2-5 - TRBV6-5 - TGTGCCAGCAGTTATGTGGGCTGGCGGGAAGAGACCCAGTACTTC CASSYVGWREETQYF
TRBJ1-1 - TRBV2 - TGTGCCAGCAGTGATTCCCGGGGAGTAGCTGAAGCTTTCTTT CASSDSRGVAEAFF
TRBJ1-1 - TRBV14 - TGTGCCAGCAGCCAAGCCCCGGGAGCGGTGGGAGCTTTCTTT CASSQAPGAVGAFF
TRBJ2-2 - TRBV23-1 TRBD1 TGCGCCAGCAGTCCACTCCGGGGACAGGGGTACGGGGAGCTGTTTTTT CASSPLRGQGYGELFF
TRBJ2-7 - TRBV20-1 TRBD2 TGCAGTGCTAGTAGCATTCGGACTAGCGTCTACGAGCAGTACTTC CSASSIRTSVYEQYF
TRBJ2-3 - TRBV4-1 - TGCGCCAGCAGCCAAGATCGAGGGATGAGCACAGATACGCAGTATTTT CASSQDRGMSTDTQYF
TRBJ1-4 - TRBV7-2 - TGTGCCAGCAGCACCAACGGGGGGCCGAATGAAAAACTGTTTTTT CASSTNGGPNEKLFF
TRBJ2-7 - TRBV9 - TGTGCCAGCAGCGGGACCGGGGGAGAGCAGTACTTC CASSGTGGEQYF
TRBJ1-1 - TRBV2 - TGTGCCAGCAGTGTTCAGTTAAACACTGAAGCTTTCTTT CASSVQLNTEAFF
TRBJ1-1 - TRBV28 - TGTGCCAGCGGGAGGGGCGCTGAAATCTCTGAAGCTTTCTTT CASGRGAEISEAFF
TRBJ1-4 - TRBV3-1/TRBV3-2 - TGTGCCAGCAGCCAAAAGGGGGGGATGGGAAAACTGTTTTTT CASSQKGGMGKLFF
TRBJ2-5 - TRBV11-2 - TGTGCCAGCAGCTTAGGGGGCCGAGAGACCCAGTACTTC CASSLGGRETQYF
TRBJ2-7 - TRBV7-9 - TGTGCCAGCAGCCCCCCGGGAGCCGAGCAGTACTTC CASSPPGAEQYF
TRBJ2-6 - TRBV16 - TGTGCCAGCAGCCTCCTAAACGTCCTGACTTTC CASSLLNVLTF
TRBJ2-1 - TRBV6-5 - TGTGCCAGCAGTACCGGATGGGCAAACAATGAGCAGTTCTTC CASSTGWANNEQFF
TRBJ2-7 - TRBV6-5 - TGTGCCAGCAGCCTAGAGGGCGCCTACGAGCAGTACTTC CASSLEGAYEQYF
TRBJ1-5 - TRBV12-1 - TGTGCCAGCAGCCAGGGACAGGGCTATCGGCCCCAGCATTTT CASSQGQGYRPQHF
TRBJ2-1 - TRBV19 - TGTGCCAGTAGTTTACGGGGGAGCAATGAGCAGTTCTTC CASSLRGSNEQFF
TRBJ2-1 once TRBV11-2 - TGTGCCAGCAGCTTAAAGCAGGTGCAATACAATGAGCAGTTCTTC CASSLKQVQYNEQFF
TRBJ2-7 few TRBV7-9 TRBD1 TGTGCCAGCAGCCCCACAGGGGGTAGCTACGAGCAGTACTTC CASSPTGGSYEQYF
TRBJ2-7 - TRBV18 TRBD1 TGTGCCAGCTCAGGGACAGACCAGGGTGTCCGCTACGAGCAGTACTTC CASSGTDQGVRYEQYF
TRBJ2-7 - TRBV6-5 TRBD2 TGTGCCAGCAGTTACCTCGGACTAGCGGACGAGCAGTACTTC CASSYLGLADEQYF
TRBJ2-2 - TRBV6-5 TRBD1 TGTGCCAGCAGGGCGCAGGGGGCGAACACCGGGGAGCTGTTTTTT CASRAQGANTGELFF
TRBJ1-1 once TRBV5-1 TRBD1 TGCGCCAGCAGCTGGGGACAGGACCGTGAAGCTTTCTTT CASSWGQDREAFF
TRBJ1-6 - TRBV7-2 - TGTGCCAGCAGCCCCACGGGCCGGGGTTCACCCCTCCACTTT CASSPTGRGSPLHF
TRBJ1-4 - TRBV6-2/TRBV6-3 - TGTGCCAGCAGCAGACAGGTTGCAACTAATGAAAAACTGTTTTTT CASSRQVATNEKLFF
TRBJ2-5 - TRBV7-9 - TGTGCCAGCAGCTTATTCGACTTC CASSLFDF
TRBJ2-2 once TRBV4-2 - TGTGCCAGCAGCCACCCCCGGGTGGGGGGCACCGGGGAGCTGTTTTTT CASSHPRVGGTGELFF
TRBJ2-7 - TRBV7-9 - TGTGCCAGCAGCTTCGGCGGGTCCTTAGGCGAGCAGTACTTC CASSFGGSLGEQYF
TRBJ2-3 - TRBV19 TRBD2 TGTGCCAGTAGTATAAGCTTACTAGCGGAGACTACAGATACGCAGTATTTT CASSISLLAETTDTQYF
TRBJ2-1 - TRBV5-6 TRBD2 TGTGCCAGCGGGAGGGAACTAGCGGGGGATGAGCAGTTCTTC CASGRELAGDEQFF
TRBJ2-7 - TRBV19 TRBD1 TGTGCCAGTAGTAGGACAGGGGTGAACGAGCAGTACTTC CASSRTGVNEQYF
TRBJ2-2 - TRBV4-3 - TGCGCCAGCAGCCAAGATAGGGGGGGACACCTAAGGACCGGGGAGCTGTTTTTT CASSQDRGGHLRTGELFF
TRBJ1-2 once TRBV2 TRBD1 TGTGCCAGCTCTGGACAGGAGGTTAATGGCTACACCTTC CASSGQEVNGYTF
TRBJ2-2 - TRBV28 - TGTGCCGGGGCCAGAGAAACCGGGGAGCTGTTTTTT CAGARETGELFF
TRBJ1-1 - TRBV7-9 - TGTGCCAGCAGCCCACTACTGGGGAGGAGAGCTTTCTTT CASSPLLGRRAFF
TRBJ2-7 once TRBV9 - TGTGCCAGCAGTTACCGGGACAACTACGAGCAGTACTTC CASSYRDNYEQYF
TRBJ2-1 - TRBV18 TRBD2 TGTGCCAGCTCACCACGGACTAGCGGGGGATACGATGAGCAGTTCTTC CASSPRTSGGYDEQFF
TRBJ1-2 - TRBV6-6 TRBD1 TGTGCCAGCAACCGGGACAGGGAGAGTAACTATGGCTACACCTTC CASNRDRESNYGYTF
TRBJ1-1 - TRBV5-1 - TGCGCCAGCAGCTTAGGCGCGGGAGGGAACACTGAAGCTTTCTTT CASSLGAGGNTEAFF
TRBJ1-4 few TRBV6-1 TRBD1 TGTGCCAGCAGTGACACAGGGGGTGTTGAAAAACTGTTTTTT CASSDTGGVEKLFF
TRBJ2-1 - TRBV2 TRBD1 TGTGCCAGCAGAGGCGACAGGGGCTCCTACAATGAGCAGTTCTTC CASRGDRGSYNEQFF
TRBJ2-5 - TRBV10-3 - TGTGCCATCAGTGGAGGTCAGGGTAAAGAGACCCAGTACTTC CAISGGQGKETQYF
TRBJ1-2 - TRBV7-2 TRBD1 TGTGCCAGCAGCTTTGGACAGGGGAGCTTGACTAACTATGGCTACACCTTC CASSFGQGSLTNYGYTF
TRBJ1-1 - TRBV11-2 - TGTGCCAGCAGCTTAGAACGCAGGGGGAACACTGAAGCTTTCTTT CASSLERRGNTEAFF
TRBJ1-3 - TRBV14 - TGTGCCAGCAGCCAAGAGAACAGGCGCTCTGGAAACACCATATATTTT CASSQENRRSGNTIYF
TRBJ1-3 - TRBV13 - TGTGCCAGCAGCTTTGGGACAACTGGAAACACCATATATTTT CASSFGTTGNTIYF
TRBJ1-1 - TRBV7-2 TRBD1 TGTGCCAGCACCTTGACAGGGCTTACTGAAGCTTTCTTT CASTLTGLTEAFF
TRBJ2-7 - TRBV19 TRBD1 TGTGCCAGTAGTTTCAGGGGGCTCTCCTACGAGCAGTACTTC CASSFRGLSYEQYF
TRBJ1-6 few TRBV4-3 - TGCGCCAGCAGCCAAGATTCCAGGGTTATAGGTAATTCACCCCTCCACTTT CASSQDSRVIGNSPLHF
TRBJ1-4 - TRBV7-9 - TGTGCCAGCAGCCTCGAGAAAACAACTAATGAAAAACTGTTTTTT CASSLEKTTNEKLFF
TRBJ1-1 - TRBV7-3 - TGTGCCAGCAGCTTAAATCCAGGGTTGGATACTGAAGCTTTCTTT CASSLNPGLDTEAFF
TRBJ2-3 - TRBV2 - TGTGCCAGCAGTGAAGACGCGAGGGATACGCAGTATTTT CASSEDARDTQYF